This TCR beta chain is drawn from a study of HIV-infected children after antiretroviral therapy interruption. Findings and caveats of the study: Naive CD4+ CDR3 sharing between time points fell after interruption began.

This clonotype was detected ten times or more. The antigen is undetermined. The CDR3 is 16 amino acids. Germline V lookup: CDR1 ENHRY, CDR2 SYGVKD. V lost 5 bases to trimming and J lost 2 bases; unmatched junction nucleotides: 7. The TCR library was built from RNA with a 3' RACE protocol and unique molecular identifiers. TCRdb re-called the 3' RACE reads through MiXCR, storing one row per CDR3 protein. In the table there are around 50,000 distinct CDR3 sequences, 4.3% of which are singletons. Documented treatment: PENTA 11 planned treatment interruption arm or continuous ART arm. Naive CD4+ CD45RA+ CD45RO- T cells were FACS-sorted from thawed PBMCs.

Sequencing used CD45RA+ CD4+ T cells from PBMCs, pooled from several time points, obtained from a donor given antiretroviral therapy, either interrupted or continuous. Subset specified: naive CD4+ CD45RA+ CD45RO- T cells. V is TRBV10-3 and J is TRBJ2-1; 9 bases agree with TRBD2. The TCR was taken from a pool of human donors with HIV. The CDR3 DNA is TGTGCCATCAGTAGTAGCGGGGGAGTCACCTACAATGAGCAGTTCTTC. Translated, it gives CAISSSGGVTYNEQFF.